This TCR beta chain is drawn from a study of cytomegalovirus exposure and HLA in healthy donors. Study-wide results and limits: Several of the most significant clusters appeared linked to common viral pathogens, based on a later analysis.

Donors likely had unrecorded immune exposures despite being nominally healthy when sampled. As concerns this clone: Antigen: not known.

The germline V gene has CDR1 MNHEY and CDR2 SVGAGI. The CDR3 totals 12 residues. Germline trimming cut 8 bases from V and 9 bases from J; bases unmatched to any gene: 5. The PCR made use of 60 Vbeta and 13 Jbeta primers. Generated by immunoSEQ multiplex PCR, the TCRdb table keeps only in-frame clones and is missing some. Among over 100,000 clones listed, 76% were seen once. Sequencing was done on a sample of PBMCs. The TCR comes from a woman in her 50s in good health and CMV-seropositive. The chain combines TRBV6-5 with TRBJ2-1, with TRBD2 identical over 9 bases. CDR3 coding DNA: TGTGCCAGCGCGCGGGAGGGAGGTGAGCAGTTCTTC. Its translation: CASAREGGEQFF.